This entry concerns a single T cell receptor beta chain. The sample comes from a study of shared T cell receptors in the human thymus. Germline CDR1 and CDR2: LNHDA and SQIVND (reference sequence). J gave up 1 base and V 0 bases, and 4 bases lay outside the gene matches. There are 16 residues in the CDR3. Measured with immunoSEQ multiplex PCR; TCRdb has only the in-frame clones, and not every one. The sample yields some 700,000 clones, over 75% seen once. These data also featured in a second study, about human thymus T cells. That source reports: Serving as donors were healthy Finnish infants, each of whom was having open corrective surgery for congenital heart defects. In corrective heart surgery, resections were taken, and these provided the thymus tissue. Repertoires sampled from thymus and blood appeared biased in V and J gene usage. Related research has reported that thymic repertoires overlap highly among unrelated individuals.

This chain uses TRBV19 with TRBJ2-5; TRBD1 aligns across 8 bases. The receptor's source is a boy younger than two with a congenital heart defect. Sequencing used thymocytes. The CDR3 DNA follows: TGTGCCAGTAGTATAGAGGCAGGGGGCCCCCAAGAGACCCAGTACTTC. Its protein is CASSIEAGGPQETQYF.